Below are 32 T cell receptor beta chains sequenced from a single sample in a study of cytomegalovirus exposure and HLA in healthy donors. PCR used 60 Vbeta primers and 13 Jbeta primers. Produced via immunoSEQ multiplex PCR; TCRdb's table is partial and in-frame only. The sample carries roughly 150,000 clones, around three fifths recorded once. The sample consisted of PBMCs. The receptor set was obtained from a woman aged 25 to 39 in good health and CMV-seropositive.

This chain uses TRBV28 with TRBJ1-3; a weak D match, TRBD1 (5 bases). Trimming left V 5 bases short and J 4 bases short, with 12 bases between. This CDR3 is 14 amino acids long. Germline values: CDR1 MDHEN, CDR2 SYDVKM. DNA of the CDR3: TGTGCCAGCAGTCTACCAGGGCGGGGAAACACCATATATTTT. Its protein is CASSLPGRGNTIYF.

This rearrangement joins TRBV5-1 to TRBJ1-2, with TRBD1 matching 10 bases. The V gene's germline CDR1 is SGHRS and CDR2 YFSETQ. The CDR3 is 18 amino acids. The V and J ends lost 4 bases and 5 bases, in that order; junction bases with no gene match: 17. The chain's CDR3 is CASSTWGSGDRGLYGYTF. CDR3 nucleotides: TGCGCCAGCAGCACCTGGGGGTCGGGGGACAGGGGCCTATATGGCTACACCTTC.

The chain couples TRBV18 to TRBJ1-1; the D gene is possibly TRBD1 (6 bases). Germline CDR1 and CDR2: KGHSH and LQKENI. The CDR3 loop spans 15 amino acids. V was clipped by 0 bases and J by 4 bases, with 12 bases between them. CDR3 residues: CASSPPAPGATEAFF. The CDR3 DNA is TGTGCCAGCTCACCACCGGCCCCAGGGGCCACTGAAGCTTTCTTT.

This chain joins TRBV6-4 and TRBJ2-2, with a weak D call TRBD2 (5 bases). V was pared by 5 bases and J by 5 bases, with 12 bases between. CDR3 length equals 14 residues. Germline V gene sequence: CDR1 MRHNA, CDR2 SNTAGT. The CDR3 DNA is TGTGCCAGCAGTCGGGAACACATTACCGGGGAGCTGTTTTTT. Protein sequence: CASSREHITGELFF.

There are a few counts of this clone. The chain combines TRBV5-1 with TRBJ2-2; 8 positions agree with TRBD2. The CDR3 has 15 residues. Germline CDR1 is SGHRS and CDR2 is YFSETQ. The V and J ends lost 0 bases and 8 bases, in that order; junction bases with no gene match: 6. The CDR3 DNA reads as TGCGCCAGCAGCTTGGCGGGAGGGCCTTTGGGGGAGCTGTTTTTT. Translated, it gives CASSLAGGPLGELFF.

The chain is built from TRBV10-1 and TRBJ2-3; D gene uncertain. V shed 5 bases and J shed 1 base, with 7 bases lying between them. Per germline, CDR1 WNHNN and CDR2 SYGVQD (reference sequence). The CDR3 length is 13 residues. CDR3 sequence (DNA): TGCGCCAGCAGTCAACCAGGCACAGATACGCAGTATTTT. Its translation: CASSQPGTDTQYF.

The rearrangement joins TRBV28 to TRBJ2-3; 7 bases are a match to TRBD2. CDR1 and CDR2 from the germline V gene are MDHEN and SYDVKM. There are 12 residues in the CDR3. V lost 8 bases to trimming and J lost 4 bases; unmatched junction nucleotides: 3. The CDR3 protein is CASCGGADTQYF. The CDR3 region has the DNA TGTGCCAGCTGCGGGGGTGCAGATACGCAGTATTTT.

The chain uses TRBV21-1 and TRBJ2-7; the table's D call, TRBD2, was not checked against the DNA. TRBV21-1 is a known pseudogene. The CDR3 is 15 amino acids. The CDR3 sequence is CASSNPSSGSPYEDF. In DNA, the CDR3 is TGTGCCAGCAGCAACCCCTCTAGCGGGAGCCCCTACGAGGACTTC.

The rearrangement joins TRBV6-1 to TRBJ2-7; D perhaps matches TRBD1 (5 bases). The V gene's germline CDR1 is MNHNS and CDR2 SASEGT. The CDR3 is 14 residues long. The germline V and J ends were trimmed by 2 bases and 0 bases, with 8 bases remaining between them. The CDR3 loop reads CASSERTPSYEQYF. Written as DNA, the CDR3 is TGTGCCAGCAGTGAAAGGACACCCTCCTACGAGCAGTACTTC.

The rearrangement uses TRBV27 and TRBJ2-4, with no clear D. CDR1 and CDR2 from the germline V gene are MNHEY and SMNVEV (reference sequence). V lost 4 bases and J lost 6, with 16 bases in between. The CDR3 runs 15 residues. CDR3 DNA sequence: TGTGCCAGCAGTTCTATGTTAGAGTGGAGAAACATTCAGTACTTC. It yields the protein CASSSMLEWRNIQYF.

The CDR3 coding sequence is TGTGCCATCAGTGAAGGTGGGGCACTCTATGAAGCTTTCTTT. This encodes CAISEGGALYEAFF. The genes are TRBV10-3 and TRBJ1-1, with a possible D match to TRBD1 (5 bases). V lost 3 bases and J lost 7, with 15 bases in between. Germline CDR1 ENHRY, CDR2 SYGVKD. This CDR3 spans 14 amino acids.

This clone was detected a few times. The V and J genes are TRBV30 and TRBJ1-2; D is unresolved. The CDR3 has 14 amino acids. Germline CDR1 GTSNPN, CDR2 SVGIG (reference sequence). The ends were cut back, 5 bases at V and 2 bases at J, with 15 bases in the middle. DNA for the CDR3: TGTGCCTGGGAAGCGGCAGGCCCGAACTATGGCTACACCTTC. Translation: CAWEAAGPNYGYTF.

The rearrangement links TRBV4-1 to TRBJ2-3; D is unclear. The V gene lost 2 bases and the J gene lost 2 bases, with 5 bases spanning the gap. Germline V lookup: CDR1 MGHRA, CDR2 YSYEKL. The CDR3 covers 13 residues. CDR3 DNA: TGCGCCAGCAGCCAACCTTACACAGATACGCAGTATTTT. This codes for CASSQPYTDTQYF.

The chain combines TRBV19 with TRBJ1-5, with no clear D. The V gene lost 7 bases and the J gene lost 4 bases, with 11 bases spanning the gap. There are 13 residues in the CDR3. Per germline, CDR1 LNHDA and CDR2 SQIVND (reference sequence). CDR3 region: CASNFRRNQPQHF. CDR3 coding DNA: TGTGCCAGTAATTTCAGGAGGAATCAGCCCCAGCATTTT.

This chain uses TRBV5-1 with TRBJ2-3; D perhaps matches TRBD2 (5 bases). This CDR3 spans 15 amino acids. V was trimmed by 4 bases and J by 4 bases, leaving 16 bases between them. The germline gives CDR1 SGHRS, CDR2 YFSETQ. CDR3 DNA: TGCGCCAGCAGCCCCGGGGTAGCGAAGGCAGATACGCAGTATTTT. It yields the protein CASSPGVAKADTQYF.

This sequence joins TRBV5-6 and TRBJ2-5; a weak D match, TRBD2 (7 bases). V lost 5 bases to trimming and J lost 6 bases, with 20 bases between them. The CDR3 totals 15 residues. From germline, CDR1 is SGHDT and CDR2 YYEEEE. The CDR3 bases are TGTGCCAGCAGTATGGGAGGGGGAGACGGAAAGACCCAGTACTTC. This codes for CASSMGGGDGKTQYF.

The gene calls are TRBV29-1 and TRBJ2-3; 7 bases line up with TRBD2. This CDR3 has 13 amino acids. The junction had 7 bases not matched to a gene; V was cut back by 4 bases and J by 6 bases. The germline CDR1 and CDR2 sequences are SQVTM and ANQGSEA. CDR3 sequence: CSVGGGSGDTQYF. The CDR3 DNA sequence: TGCAGCGTTGGGGGCGGGAGCGGGGATACGCAGTATTTT.

The chain recombines TRBV9 with TRBJ1-5; D gene ambiguous. Germline CDR1 and CDR2: SGDLS and YYNGEE. V lost 0 bases, J lost 7 bases, and 11 bases lay in between. This CDR3 spans 14 amino acids. CDR3 coding DNA: TGTGCCAGCAGCGTAGATCTGAGCCACCAGCCCCAGCATTTT. Translated: CASSVDLSHQPQHF.

This clone was picked up a small number of times. The V call is TRBV18, the J call TRBJ1-5, with D maybe TRBD1 (6 bases). V gave up 5 bases and J gave up 2 bases, with 10 bases separating them. This CDR3 contains 14 residues. Germline V gene sequence: CDR1 KGHSH, CDR2 LQKENI. In nucleotides, the CDR3 is TGTGCCAGCTCATATTCAGGGGGCAATCAGCCCCAGCATTTT. Encoded protein: CASSYSGGNQPQHF.

V gene TRBV11-2 combines with J gene TRBJ2-2; tentative D call: TRBD1 (6 bases). Trimming took off 6 bases at V and 2 bases at J, with 22 bases between the two ends. This CDR3 comprises 18 residues. Germline CDR1 is SGHAT and CDR2 is FQNNGV. The CDR3 protein is CASRHFQGSVINTGELFF. In nucleotides, the CDR3 is TGTGCCAGCAGACACTTCCAGGGGTCAGTTATCAACACCGGGGAGCTGTTTTTT.

The chain carries TRBV4-1 and TRBJ2-7; D not resolved. The ends were cut back, 0 bases at V and 3 bases at J, with 12 bases in the middle. This CDR3 comprises 15 residues. CDR1 is MGHRA, CDR2 YSYEKL, per germline. CDR3 region: CASSQEETFVYEQYF. CDR3 in DNA: TGCGCCAGCAGCCAAGAGGAGACCTTTGTCTACGAGCAGTACTTC.

This clone was detected only a few times. The chain links TRBV12-2 to TRBJ2-7; the D call in the table, TRBD2, was not verified against the DNA. TRBV12-2 constitutes a pseudogene. The CDR3 is 16 residues long. CDR3 in amino acids: CASRLKDKAGVCEQYF. Written as DNA, the CDR3 is TGTGCAAGTCGCTTAAAGGATAAAGCGGGGGTTTGCGAGCAGTACTTC.

V gene TRBV18 combines with J gene TRBJ2-1; 9 bases fit TRBD2. Germline lookup yields CDR1 KGHSH and CDR2 LQKENI. The CDR3 sequence is 18 residues long. Trimming removed 2 bases from V and 3 bases from J; junction bases left unmatched: 11. Written as DNA, the CDR3 is TGTGCCAGCTCACCAGTAGCTAGCGGGAAGTATTTCTACAATGAGCAGTTCTTC. Protein: CASSPVASGKYFYNEQFF.

The chain has TRBV10-3 and TRBJ2-7, with unresolved D. This CDR3 has 13 amino acids. The ends were cut back, 4 bases at V and 6 bases at J, with 13 bases in the middle. Germline CDR1 reads ENHRY; CDR2 reads SYGVKD. CDR3 region: CAISAVGIGEQYF. The CDR3, as DNA: TGTGCCATCAGTGCGGTCGGTATCGGCGAGCAGTACTTC.

The chain uses TRBV27 and TRBJ1-6; no firm D call. Between the trimmed V and J ends, which lost 7 bases and 10 bases, there was a span of 11 bases. CDR1 and CDR2 (germline): MNHEY, SMNVEV (reference sequence). This CDR3 comprises 12 residues. CDR3 sequence (DNA): TGTGCCAGCACCTCCCTTCCCTCACCCCTCCACTTT. Protein product: CASTSLPSPLHF.

The rearrangement uses TRBV5-4 and TRBJ2-1; 8 nucleotides agree with TRBD2. V shed 6 bases, J shed 6 bases, and the junction held 8 bases outside the gene matches. Germline-derived CDR1 and CDR2 are SGHNT and YYREEE (reference sequence). The CDR3 is 14 amino acids. The CDR3 sequence is CASTRGGRGNEQFF. CDR3 coding DNA: TGTGCCAGCACTCGGGGGGGCCGAGGCAATGAGCAGTTCTTC. Filled out from reference TRBV5-4 and TRBJ2-1, the complete variable domain reads ETGVTQSPTHLIKTRGQQVTLRCSSQSGHNTVSWYQQALGQGPQFIFQYYREEENGRGNFPPRFSGLQFPNYSSELNVNALELDDSALYLCASTRGGRGNEQFFGPGTRLTVL.

CDR3 protein: CASSMGGTYNEQFF. The CDR3, as DNA: TGTGCCAGTAGTATGGGGGGGACCTACAATGAGCAGTTCTTC. V is TRBV19 and J is TRBJ2-1, with 7 positions matching TRBD2. J was trimmed by 2 bases and V by 3 bases; bases with no gene match: 1. The germline V gene encodes CDR1 LNHDA and CDR2 SQIVND (reference sequence). The CDR3 consists of 14 residues.

The chain couples TRBV13 to TRBJ2-7, with TRBD2 matching over 15 bases. From germline, CDR1 is PRHDT and CDR2 FYEKMQ (reference sequence). Germline trimming cut 5 bases from V and 5 bases from J; bases unmatched to any gene: 10. The CDR3 has 17 amino acids. The CDR3 DNA reads as TGTGCCAGCAGCCCCTGGACTAGCGGGGGGGACCCCCACGAGCAGTACTTC. Its translation is CASSPWTSGGDPHEQYF. Full variable domain (missing parts from reference TRBV13 and TRBJ2-7): AAGVIQSPRHLIKEKRETATLKCYPIPRHDTVYWYQQGPGQDPQFLISFYEKMQSDKGSIPDRFSAQQFSDYHSELNMSSLELGDSALYFCASSPWTSGGDPHEQYFGPGTRLTVT.

The rearrangement uses TRBV5-6 and TRBJ1-1; possible D gene TRBD1, 5 bases. The CDR3 consists of 15 residues. Germline V CDR1 and CDR2: SGHDT, YYEEEE. Trimming removed 0 bases at V and 3 bases at J, with 12 bases between. CDR3 nucleotides: TGTGCCAGCAGCTTGGGGGGCGGGACCTACACTGAAGCTTTCTTT. Its protein product is CASSLGGGTYTEAFF. Full variable domain (outside the CDR3, taken from reference TRBV5-6 and TRBJ1-1): DAGVTQSPTHLIKTRGQQVTLRCSPKSGHDTVSWYQQALGQGPQFIFQYYEEEERQRGNFPDRFSGHQFPNYSSELNVNALLLGDSALYLCASSLGGGTYTEAFFGQGTRLTVV.

V gene TRBV5-4 combines with J gene TRBJ1-2, with 7 nucleotides matching TRBD1. The CDR3 extends over 14 amino acids. With V trimmed by 3 bases and J by 4 bases, 6 bases remained unmatched. The V gene's germline CDR1 is SGHNT and CDR2 YYREEE (reference sequence). The CDR3 is CASSSYRGSYGYTF. The DNA of the CDR3 is TGTGCCAGCAGCTCCTACAGGGGTAGCTATGGCTACACCTTC.

The J gene is TRBJ2-5, the V gene TRBV5-4; TRBD1 agrees at 9 bases. CDR3 length equals 14 residues. Trimming cost V 2 bases and J 2 bases; bases outside gene matches: 1. Germline loops: CDR1 SGHNT, CDR2 YYREEE (reference sequence). CDR3 residues: CASSFGTGQETQYF. The CDR3 DNA follows: TGTGCCAGCAGCTTCGGGACAGGGCAAGAGACCCAGTACTTC. Drawing the rest from reference TRBV5-4 and TRBJ2-5, the complete variable domain is ETGVTQSPTHLIKTRGQQVTLRCSSQSGHNTVSWYQQALGQGPQFIFQYYREEENGRGNFPPRFSGLQFPNYSSELNVNALELDDSALYLCASSFGTGQETQYFGPGTRLLVL.

The chain combines TRBV29-1 with TRBJ2-5, with a tentative D call TRBD1 (6 bases). CDR1 SQVTM and CDR2 ANQGSEA come from the germline V gene. The CDR3 length is 14 residues. V lost 6 bases, J lost 7 bases, and 21 bases lay in between. The CDR3 nucleotides are TGCAGCGTGATCGTGGGGGCATTAGGAAGGACCCAGTACTTC. The encoded protein is CSVIVGALGRTQYF.